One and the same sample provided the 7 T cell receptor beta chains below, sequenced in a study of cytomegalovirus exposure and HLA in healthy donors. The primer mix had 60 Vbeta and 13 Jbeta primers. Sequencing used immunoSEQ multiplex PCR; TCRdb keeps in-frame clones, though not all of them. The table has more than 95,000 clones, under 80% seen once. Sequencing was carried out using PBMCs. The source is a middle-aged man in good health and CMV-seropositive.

CDR3 nucleotide sequence: TGTGCCAGCAGTCGACAGGGAGTAGAGACCCAGTACTTC. Its protein is CASSRQGVETQYF. This chain joins TRBV6-5 and TRBJ2-5, with 7 bases fitting TRBD1. Germline V CDR1 and CDR2: MNHEY, SVGAGI. There are 13 residues in the CDR3. The junction had 4 bases not matched to a gene; V was cut back by 5 bases and J by 4 bases.

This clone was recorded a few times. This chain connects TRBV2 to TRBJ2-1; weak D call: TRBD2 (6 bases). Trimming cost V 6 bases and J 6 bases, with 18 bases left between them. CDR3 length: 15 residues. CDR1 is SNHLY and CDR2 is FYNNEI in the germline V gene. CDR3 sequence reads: CASSPGLRGINEQFF. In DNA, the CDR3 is TGTGCCAGCAGCCCTGGACTAAGAGGTATCAATGAGCAGTTCTTC. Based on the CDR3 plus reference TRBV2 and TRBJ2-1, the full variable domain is EPEVTQTPSHQVTQMGQEVILRCVPISNHLYFYWYRQILGQKVEFLVSFYNNEISEKSEIFDDQFSVERPDGSNFTLKIRSTKLEDSAMYFCASSPGLRGINEQFFGPGTRLTVL.

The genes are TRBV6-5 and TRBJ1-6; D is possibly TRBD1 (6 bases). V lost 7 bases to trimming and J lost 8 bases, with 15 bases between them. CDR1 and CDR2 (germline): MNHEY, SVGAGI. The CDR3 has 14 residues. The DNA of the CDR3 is TGTGCCAGCATCTCAGGGGTCTGGGATTCACCCCTCCACTTT. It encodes CASISGVWDSPLHF.

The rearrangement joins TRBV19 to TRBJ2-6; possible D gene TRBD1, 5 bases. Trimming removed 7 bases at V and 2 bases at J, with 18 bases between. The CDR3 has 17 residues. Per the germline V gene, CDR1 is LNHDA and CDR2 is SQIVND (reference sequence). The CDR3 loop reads CASMATGGSAGANVLTF. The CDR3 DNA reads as TGTGCCAGTATGGCAACAGGTGGATCAGCTGGGGCCAACGTCCTGACTTTC. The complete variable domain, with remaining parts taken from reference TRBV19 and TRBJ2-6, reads DGGITQSPKYLFRKEGQNVTLSCEQNLNHDAMYWYRQDPGQGLRLIYYSQIVNDFQKGDIAEGYSVSREKKESFPLTVTSAQKNPTAFYLCASMATGGSAGANVLTFGAGSRLTVL.

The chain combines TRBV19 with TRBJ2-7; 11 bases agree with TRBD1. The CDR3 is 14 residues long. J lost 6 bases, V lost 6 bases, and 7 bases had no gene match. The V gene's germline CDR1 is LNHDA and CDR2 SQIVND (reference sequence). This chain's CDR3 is CASSPGQGAGEQYF. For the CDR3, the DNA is TGTGCCAGTAGCCCTGGACAGGGGGCTGGCGAGCAGTACTTC.

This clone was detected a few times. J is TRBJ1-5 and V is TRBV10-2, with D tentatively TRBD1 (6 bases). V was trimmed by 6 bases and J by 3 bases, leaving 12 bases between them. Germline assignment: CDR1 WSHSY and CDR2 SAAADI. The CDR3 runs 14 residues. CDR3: CASRVGQYNQPQHF. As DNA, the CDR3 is TGCGCCAGCAGGGTGGGACAATACAATCAGCCCCAGCATTTT.

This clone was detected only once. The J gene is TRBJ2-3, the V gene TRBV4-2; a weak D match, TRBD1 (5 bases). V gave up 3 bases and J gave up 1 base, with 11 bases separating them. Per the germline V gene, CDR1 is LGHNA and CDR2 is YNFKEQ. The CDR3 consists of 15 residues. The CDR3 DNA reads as TGTGCCAGCAGCCACTCCGACAGCGGCACAGATACGCAGTATTTT. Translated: CASSHSDSGTDTQYF.